Sequencing of this T cell receptor beta chain was carried out in a study of cytomegalovirus exposure and HLA in healthy donors. A note on this clone: Its antigen is currently unknown.

General study results and limits: The CMV antigen specificity of a few CMV-associated chains was confirmed through in vitro analysis. Rarity characterized most TCR sequences, yet some public TCRs appeared in many donors.

V trimming: 6 bases; J trimming: 9 bases; junction bases outside the gene matches: 5. This CDR3 region has 13 residues. From germline, CDR1 is LNHDA and CDR2 SQIVND (reference sequence). TCRdb's table, derived via immunoSEQ multiplex PCR, lists solely in-frame clones and lacks some. Of 52,000 or so clones listed, roughly nine tenths are singletons. Sequencing was done on a sample of PBMCs. The source is a woman younger than 30 in good health and CMV-seronegative. This chain connects TRBV19 to TRBJ1-5, with 10 positions matching TRBD1. The CDR3 DNA sequence: TGTGCCAGTAGGGGGACAGGGGCACGGCCCCAGCATTTT. Protein: CASRGTGARPQHF.